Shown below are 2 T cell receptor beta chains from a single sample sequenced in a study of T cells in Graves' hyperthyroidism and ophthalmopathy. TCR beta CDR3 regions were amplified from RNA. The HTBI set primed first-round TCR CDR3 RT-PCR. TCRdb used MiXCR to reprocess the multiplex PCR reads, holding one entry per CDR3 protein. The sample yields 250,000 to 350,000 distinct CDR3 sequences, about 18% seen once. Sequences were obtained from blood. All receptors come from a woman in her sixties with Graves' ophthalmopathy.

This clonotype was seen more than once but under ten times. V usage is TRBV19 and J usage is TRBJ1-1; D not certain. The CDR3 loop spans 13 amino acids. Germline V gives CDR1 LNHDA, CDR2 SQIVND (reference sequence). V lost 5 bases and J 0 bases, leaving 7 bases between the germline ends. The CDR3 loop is CASSWVMNTEAFF. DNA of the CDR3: TGTGCCAGTAGTTGGGTTATGAACACTGAAGCTTTCTTT.

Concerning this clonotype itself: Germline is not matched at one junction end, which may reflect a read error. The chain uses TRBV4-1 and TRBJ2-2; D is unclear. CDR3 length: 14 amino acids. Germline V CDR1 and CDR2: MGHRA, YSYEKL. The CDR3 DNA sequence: TGTGCCAGCAGCCAAGACTCCAGCACCGGGGAGCTGTTTTTT. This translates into CASSQDSSTGELFF.